The entry that follows covers one T cell receptor beta chain sequence. No antigen is known for it. Each CDR3 protein is one row after TCRdb ran MiXCR on the reads. The sample consists of around 710,000 distinct CDR3 sequences, under 35% of them appearing once. The data belong to a study of T cell repertoires in cytomegalovirus infection. Germline lookup yields CDR1 LGHNA and CDR2 YSLEER. The CDR3 loop spans 16 amino acids. The V end was cut by 0 bases, the J end by 4 bases, with 12 bases between. General study results and limits: Cumulative frequency of public TCR beta families picked out carriers of CMV plus the relevant HLA.

This sequence was found in a human donor in good health (CMV status not recorded). Some clones in this sample may be carry-over from other donors' samples. The gene calls are TRBV4-3 and TRBJ1-4; D is ambiguous. The sequenced sample was cultured CD8+ T cells from PBMCs, obtained from culture after CMV antigen stimulation. The CDR3: CASSQEGGQDNEKLFF. Written as DNA, the CDR3 is TGCGCCAGCAGCCAAGAGGGCGGGCAGGATAATGAAAAACTGTTTTTT.